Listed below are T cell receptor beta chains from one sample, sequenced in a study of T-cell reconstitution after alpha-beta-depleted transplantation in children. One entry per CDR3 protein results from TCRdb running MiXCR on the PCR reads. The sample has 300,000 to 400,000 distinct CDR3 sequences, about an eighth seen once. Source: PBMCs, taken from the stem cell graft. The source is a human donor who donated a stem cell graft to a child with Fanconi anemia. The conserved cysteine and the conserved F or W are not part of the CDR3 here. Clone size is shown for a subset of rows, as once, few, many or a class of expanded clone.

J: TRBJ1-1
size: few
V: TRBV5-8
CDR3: ASSLAGGVTEAF

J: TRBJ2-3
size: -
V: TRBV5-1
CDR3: ASSLSTPGTDTQY

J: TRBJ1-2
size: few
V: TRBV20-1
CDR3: SVDPPGAIYGYT

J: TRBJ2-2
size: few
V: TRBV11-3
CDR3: ASSLSRSGGELF

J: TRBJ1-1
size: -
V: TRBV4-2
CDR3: ASSQGGVQGNTEAF

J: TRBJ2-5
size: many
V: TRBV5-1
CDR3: ASSSPSGGETQY

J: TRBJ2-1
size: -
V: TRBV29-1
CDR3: SVVDGGASSYNEQF

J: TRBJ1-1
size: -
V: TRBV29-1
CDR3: SVEYAGLRGTEAF

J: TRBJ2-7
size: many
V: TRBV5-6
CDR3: ASSSLRWHEQY

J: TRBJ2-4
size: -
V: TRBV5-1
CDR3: ASSLEGRASSAKNIQY

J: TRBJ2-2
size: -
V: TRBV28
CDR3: ASSWVGTSRELF

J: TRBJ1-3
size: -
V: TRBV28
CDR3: ASSFRGTDSGNTIY

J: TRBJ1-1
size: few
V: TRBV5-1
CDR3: ASSLIFGAWTEAF

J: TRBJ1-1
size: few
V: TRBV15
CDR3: ATSRGDAGANTEAF

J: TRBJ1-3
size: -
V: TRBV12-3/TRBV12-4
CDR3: ASSFARWSGNTIY

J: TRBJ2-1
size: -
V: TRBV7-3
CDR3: ASSSSRLNINEQF

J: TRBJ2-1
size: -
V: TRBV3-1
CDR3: ASSQKVALGLREQF

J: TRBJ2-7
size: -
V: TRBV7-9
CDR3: ASSLYGGTAYEQY

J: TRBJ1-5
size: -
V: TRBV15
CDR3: ATSRGPPGGEPQH

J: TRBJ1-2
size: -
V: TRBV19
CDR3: ASSIGTGSSLDYGYT

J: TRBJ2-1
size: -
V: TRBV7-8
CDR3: ASSFGTSGGVEQF

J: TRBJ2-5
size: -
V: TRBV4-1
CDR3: ASSQVAGTQY

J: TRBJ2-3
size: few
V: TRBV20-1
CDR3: SARDEGLDTQY

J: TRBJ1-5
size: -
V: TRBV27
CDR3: ASGQGTFGSNQPQH

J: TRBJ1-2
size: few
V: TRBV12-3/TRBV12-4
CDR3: ASSLHRGDGYT

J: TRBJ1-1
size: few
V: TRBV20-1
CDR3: SAREAGKTEAF

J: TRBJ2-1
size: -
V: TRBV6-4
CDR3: ASSARPGQGAGEQF

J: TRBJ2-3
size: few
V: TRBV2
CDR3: ASNPSGGPDTQY

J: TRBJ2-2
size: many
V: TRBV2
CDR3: ASTDNTGELF

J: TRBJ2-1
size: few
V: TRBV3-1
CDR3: ASSQGAPGLAYEQF

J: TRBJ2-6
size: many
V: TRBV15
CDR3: ATSRDHGANVLT